The 9 T cell receptor beta chains reported below all come from one sample, sequenced in a study of beta chain features in type 1 diabetes. Study findings and constraints: Significant though moderate, a shortening of TCRB CDR3s appeared in all four CD4+ subsets of Type 1 diabetes patients.

Investigators reverse transcribed all isolated RNA, so they sequenced expressed TCRB transcripts. The assay was immunoSEQ multiplex PCR, and TCRdb's table has in-frame clones only and misses some. Of approximately 280,000 clones listed, approximately 15% are singletons. The antigens of these receptors remain unknown. Sequencing was done on a sample of naive CD4+ T cells from blood. The origin of the receptors is a man aged 18 to 30 with type 1 diabetes.

This clone was observed a handful of times. Other nucleotide sequences in the sample specify the same CDR3. CDR3 bases: TGTGCCACCAGCAGAGATTCGGTGAATGAGCAGTTCTTC. It encodes CATSRDSVNEQFF. The V call is TRBV15, the J call TRBJ2-1, with D unresolved. The CDR3 runs to 13 residues. Germline assignment: CDR1 LNHNV and CDR2 YYDKDF (reference sequence). The V end was cut by 0 bases, the J end by 7 bases, with 7 bases between.

This chain connects TRBV25-1 to TRBJ2-2, with D maybe TRBD2 (6 bases). V was cut by 6 bases and J by 0 bases, with 14 bases left in between. CDR1 and CDR2 from the germline V gene are MGHDK and SYGVNS. There are 16 residues in the CDR3. CDR3 nucleotides: TGTGCCAGCAGGGTGGGAGGAATTACGAACACCGGGGAGCTGTTTTTT. This encodes CASRVGGITNTGELFF.

This chain uses TRBV7-8 with TRBJ2-5; perhaps TRBD2 as D (6 bases). With 5 bases removed from V and 2 bases from J, the gap between germline ends came to 15 bases. The germline gives CDR1 SGHVS, CDR2 FQNEAQ. The CDR3 is made up of 15 amino acids. The CDR3 reads CASSPRLGRQETQYF. As DNA, the CDR3 is TGTGCCAGCAGCCCGAGACTAGGACGGCAAGAGACCCAGTACTTC.

A few counts support this clone. The chain is built from TRBV2 and TRBJ1-4; 8 bases match TRBD1. Trimming cost V 4 bases and J 7 bases; bases outside gene matches: 2. Germline CDR1 and CDR2: SNHLY and FYNNEI. This CDR3 has 13 residues. Written as DNA, the CDR3 is TGTGCCAGCAGTGGAACAGGGGGTGAAAAACTGTTTTTT. Translating it yields CASSGTGGEKLFF.

A few counts support this clone. The CDR3: CASSPGDRAQPQHF. CDR3 sequence (DNA): TGTGCCAGCAGTCCGGGGGACAGGGCGCAGCCCCAGCATTTT. V is TRBV28 and J is TRBJ1-5, with 9 bases fitting TRBD1. The germline CDR1 and CDR2 sequences are MDHEN and SYDVKM. The CDR3 contains 14 residues. V lost 5 bases to trimming and J lost 7 bases; unmatched junction nucleotides: 6.

The V and J genes are TRBV28 and TRBJ2-5; D ambiguous. This CDR3 comprises 12 residues. Trimming took off 3 bases at V and 5 bases at J, with 7 bases between the two ends. CDR1 is MDHEN and CDR2 is SYDVKM in the germline V gene. CDR3 sequence reads: CASSFFRETQYF. CDR3 in DNA: TGTGCCAGCAGTTTCTTTCGGGAGACCCAGTACTTC.

This clone was observed many times. The rearrangement links TRBV23-1 to TRBJ2-1; D is possibly TRBD1 or TRBD2 (11 bases each). TRBV23-1 is marked as an open reading frame, function uncertain. CDR3 length: 19 amino acids. Trimming removed 5 bases at V and 2 bases at J, with 25 bases between. CDR3 DNA: TGCGCCAGCAGTGCCGGACAGGGGGCGACTAGCGGGACCTACAATGAGCAGTTCTTC. It yields the protein CASSAGQGATSGTYNEQFF.

CDR3: CASSPGGAGSNQPQHF. The CDR3 DNA reads TGTGCCAGCAGCCCTGGGGGGGCAGGCAGCAATCAGCCCCAGCATTTT. This chain uses TRBV4-2 with TRBJ1-5; D is possibly TRBD1 (6 bases). Between the trimmed V and J ends, which lost 4 bases and 1 base, there was a span of 14 bases. Per germline, CDR1 LGHNA and CDR2 YNFKEQ. CDR3 length: 16 residues.

The V call is TRBV30, the J call TRBJ2-3, with 12 bases that match TRBD2. The CDR3 spans 14 residues. The germline gives CDR1 GTSNPN, CDR2 SVGIG (reference sequence). The trim removed 7 bases at V and 3 bases at J, leaving 5 bases unmatched. The CDR3 is CAFLAGGSTDTQYF. In DNA form, the CDR3 reads TGTGCCTTTCTAGCGGGGGGGTCAACAGATACGCAGTATTTT.